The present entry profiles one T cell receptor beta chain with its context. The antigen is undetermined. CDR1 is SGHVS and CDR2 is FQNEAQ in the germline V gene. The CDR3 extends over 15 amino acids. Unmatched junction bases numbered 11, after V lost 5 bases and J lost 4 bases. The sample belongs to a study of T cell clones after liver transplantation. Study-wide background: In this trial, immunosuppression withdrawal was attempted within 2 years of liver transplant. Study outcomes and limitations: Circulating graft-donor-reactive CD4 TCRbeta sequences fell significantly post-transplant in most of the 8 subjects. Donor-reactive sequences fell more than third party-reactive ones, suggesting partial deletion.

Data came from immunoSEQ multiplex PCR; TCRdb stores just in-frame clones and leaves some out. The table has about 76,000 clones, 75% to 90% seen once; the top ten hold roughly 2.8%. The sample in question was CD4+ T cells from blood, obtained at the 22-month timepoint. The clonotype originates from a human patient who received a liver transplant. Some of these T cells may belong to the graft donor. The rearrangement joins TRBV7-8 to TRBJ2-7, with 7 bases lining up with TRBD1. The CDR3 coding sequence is TGTGCCAGCAGCACCCTGACAGGGAAAATGTACGAGCAGTACTTC. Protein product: CASSTLTGKMYEQYF.